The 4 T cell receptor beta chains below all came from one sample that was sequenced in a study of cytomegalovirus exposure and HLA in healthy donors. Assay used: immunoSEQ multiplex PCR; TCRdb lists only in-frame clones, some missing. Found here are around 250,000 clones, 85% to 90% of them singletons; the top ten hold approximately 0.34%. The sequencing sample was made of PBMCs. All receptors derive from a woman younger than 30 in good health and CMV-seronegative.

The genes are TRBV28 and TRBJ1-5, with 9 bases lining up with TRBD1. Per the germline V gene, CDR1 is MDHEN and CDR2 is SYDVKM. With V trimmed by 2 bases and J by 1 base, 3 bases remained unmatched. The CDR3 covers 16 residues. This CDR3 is CASSLGQGTSNQPQHF. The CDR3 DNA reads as TGTGCCAGCAGTTTAGGACAGGGGACCAGCAATCAGCCCCAGCATTTT.

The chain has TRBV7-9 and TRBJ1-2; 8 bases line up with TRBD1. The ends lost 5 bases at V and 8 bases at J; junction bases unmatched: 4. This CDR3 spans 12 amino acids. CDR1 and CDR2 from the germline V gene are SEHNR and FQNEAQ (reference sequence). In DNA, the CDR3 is TGTGCCAGCAGCCCGGACAGGGAGGGCTACACCTTC. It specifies CASSPDREGYTF.

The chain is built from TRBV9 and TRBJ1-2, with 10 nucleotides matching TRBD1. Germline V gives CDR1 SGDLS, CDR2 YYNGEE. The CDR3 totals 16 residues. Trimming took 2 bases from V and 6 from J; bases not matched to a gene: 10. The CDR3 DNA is TGTGCCAGCAGCGTTAGACAGGGGGCTTTTCGAGATGGCTACACCTTC. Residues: CASSVRQGAFRDGYTF.

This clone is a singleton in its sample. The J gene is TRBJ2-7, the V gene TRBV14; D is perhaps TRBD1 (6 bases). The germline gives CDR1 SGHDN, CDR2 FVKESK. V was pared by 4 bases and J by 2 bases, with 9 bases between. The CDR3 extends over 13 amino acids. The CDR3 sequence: CASSRTATYEQYF. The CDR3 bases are TGTGCCAGCAGCCGGACAGCCACCTACGAGCAGTACTTC.